This entry describes one TCR beta chain. Trimming left V 2 bases short and J 6 bases short, with 7 bases between. Germline lookup yields CDR1 SGHNT and CDR2 YYREEE (reference sequence). This CDR3 comprises 12 residues. RNA, at roughly 0.45 to 1 ug, was reverse transcribed with random hexamers. Amplification of TCR beta CDR3 across 54 Vbeta and 13 Jbeta was performed with immunoSEQ multiplex PCR. In TCRdb, the immunoSEQ multiplex PCR reads were re-called with MiXCR into one record per CDR3 protein. There are around 300,000 distinct CDR3 sequences in the sample; about nine tenths occur only once, and around 0.18% lies in the top ten. This entry belongs to a study of CD8 T cells in Susac syndrome. CD8+ and CD4+ T cells from blood underwent TCR beta sequencing, which was carried out in a high-throughput format. Each multiple sclerosis control was a treatment-naive patient with relapsing-remitting disease that was either stable or active. Negative isolation yielded CD8+ and CD4+ T cells; FACS enriched TEMRA cells.

The chain couples TRBV5-4 to TRBJ2-3; D gene unclear. The sample comprised CD8+ T cells from PBMCs. The receptor was derived from a human donor with multiple sclerosis. The CDR3 coding sequence is TGTGCCAGCAGCTTTGAGTCGGATACGCAGTATTTT. Translation gives CASSFESDTQYF.